A single sample is the source of the 6 T cell receptor beta chains below, sequenced in a study of T cell repertoires in cytomegalovirus infection. MiXCR was run by TCRdb on the reads, yielding one entry per CDR3 protein. Among about 770,000 distinct CDR3 sequences, 25% to 35% were seen once, and the ten largest hold approximately 14%. No antigen is known for these receptors. Sequencing was performed on cultured CD8+ T cells from PBMCs, taken from culture after CMV antigen stimulation. Receptors originate from a human donor in good health (CMV status not recorded). Some clones in this sample may be carry-over from other donors' samples.

The genes are TRBV6-2 or TRBV6-3 and TRBJ2-7; D possibly corresponds to TRBD1 (6 bases). The CDR3 runs 16 residues. Germline CDR1 reads MNHEY; CDR2 reads SVGEGT. The ends were cut back, 4 bases at V and 0 bases at J, with 16 bases in the middle. CDR3 DNA: TGTGCCAGCAGTTCCCTCAACAGGGCAAGCTCCTACGAGCAGTACTTC. Residues: CASSSLNRASSYEQYF.

On this clonotype itself: The germline gene is not matched at one end of the junction; a read error may be the cause. The rearrangement joins TRBV27 to TRBJ1-6; the match to TRBD1 covers 7 bases. CDR1 MNHEY and CDR2 SMNVEV come from the germline V gene (reference sequence). The CDR3 sequence is 14 residues long. The CDR3 nucleotides are TGTGCCAACAGTTCACGACAGGGATCGTCACCCCTCCACTTT. This sequence encodes CANSSRQGSSPLHF.

This clonotype was found many times. The rearrangement joins TRBV7-6 to TRBJ2-1; D ambiguous. The CDR3 extends over 16 amino acids. Trimming removed 1 base at V and 4 bases at J, with 14 bases between. Germline CDR1 reads SGHVS; CDR2 reads FNYEAQ. CDR3 amino acids: CASSLVPTQPYNEQFF. CDR3 nucleotide sequence: TGTGCCAGCAGCTTAGTACCTACACAGCCTTACAATGAGCAGTTCTTC.

This clonotype has ten or more counts. This chain links TRBV7-6 with TRBJ2-4, with TRBD1 matching 8 bases. The CDR3 spans 17 residues. Trimming at V came to 2 bases and at J to 8 bases, leaving 14 bases not matched to a gene. Germline V lookup: CDR1 SGHVS, CDR2 FNYEAQ. CDR3 sequence: CASSLSALGQGVDIQYF. In DNA form, the CDR3 reads TGTGCCAGCAGCTTATCTGCCCTCGGACAGGGCGTAGACATTCAGTACTTC.

The rearrangement uses TRBV27 and TRBJ2-1, with D perhaps assigned TRBD1 or TRBD2 (5 bases each). CDR1 is MNHEY, CDR2 SMNVEV, per germline (reference sequence). V lost 5 bases and J lost 4, with 18 bases in between. This CDR3 contains 16 residues. CDR3 sequence (DNA): TGTGCCAGCAGTCCTACGGGGACGGCCTTATACAATGAGCAGTTCTTC. It encodes CASSPTGTALYNEQFF.

The rearrangement links TRBV20-1 to TRBJ2-2; 10 positions match TRBD2. CDR1 is DFQATT and CDR2 is SNEGSKA in the germline V gene (reference sequence). V dropped 6 bases and J dropped 0; count of bases not matched to a gene: 10. The CDR3 runs to 17 residues. The CDR3 reads CSAERDSGGSNTGELFF. For the CDR3, the DNA is TGCAGTGCCGAGAGGGATAGCGGGGGGTCGAACACCGGGGAGCTGTTTTTT.